A single sample is the source of the 32 T cell receptor beta chains below, sequenced in a study of identical twins. From the 5' RACE reads, TCRdb called clonotypes with MiXCR, one entry per CDR3 protein. The sample shows 430,000 or so distinct CDR3 sequences, approximately 24% of them seen only once. In addition, the sample was reused for a study of T cells expressing NK-cell markers.

What was sequenced was CD4+ T cells sorted from blood. These receptors came from a woman aged 18-29 years in good health.

This clonotype was observed a handful of times. The rearrangement uses TRBV29-1 and TRBJ2-3; TRBD2 matches 13 bases. Germline V lookup: CDR1 SQVTM, CDR2 ANQGSEA. This CDR3 spans 15 amino acids. V was pared by 6 bases and J by 3 bases, with 6 bases of the junction left unmatched. CDR3 in DNA: TGCAGCGTCGGACGACTAGCGGGGGGAACAGATACGCAGTATTTT. Its translation: CSVGRLAGGTDTQYF.

In this sample, this clonotype turned up a few times. The chain carries TRBV20-1 and TRBJ2-2; D perhaps matches TRBD2 (6 bases). CDR3 length equals 14 residues. The V end lost 2 bases, the J end lost 4 bases, and 11 bases lay between the germline ends. Germline CDR1 is DFQATT and CDR2 is SNEGSKA (reference sequence). CDR3 sequence: CSARQAGSTGELFF. In DNA, the CDR3 is TGCAGTGCTAGACAGGCGGGATCCACCGGGGAGCTGTTTTTT.

The chain joins TRBV20-1 to TRBJ2-3; 9 positions match TRBD2. Germline V CDR1 and CDR2: DFQATT, SNEGSKA (reference sequence). CDR3 length: 14 amino acids. J was trimmed by 1 base and V by 6 bases; bases with no gene match: 5. In nucleotides, the CDR3 is TGCAGTGCCTCGGGACTAGCAGGCACAGATACGCAGTATTTT. Translation: CSASGLAGTDTQYF.

A few counts support this clonotype. This rearrangement joins TRBV7-9 to TRBJ1-5; D unclear. Deletions cut 0 bases from V and 9 bases from J, with 3 bases between. The germline CDR1 and CDR2 sequences are SEHNR and FQNEAQ (reference sequence). The CDR3 loop spans 11 amino acids. CDR3 sequence (DNA): TGTGCCAGCAGCTTAGCCGGGCCCCAGCATTTT. It specifies CASSLAGPQHF. The full variable domain, rest sourced from reference TRBV7-9 and TRBJ1-5, is DTGVSQNPRHKITKRGQNVTFRCDPISEHNRLYWYRQTLGQGPEFLTYFQNEAQLEKSRLLSDRFSAERPKGSFSTLEIQRTEQGDSAMYLCASSLAGPQHFGDGTRLSIL.

Only a few counts were recorded for this clonotype. The chain recombines TRBV20-1 with TRBJ2-7, with TRBD2 identical over 9 bases. In germline, CDR1 is DFQATT, CDR2 SNEGSKA (reference sequence). The J segment lost 0 bases and the V segment lost 2 bases, leaving 8 bases of the junction unmatched. The CDR3 runs 16 residues. The CDR3 loop reads CSARPLAGTSSYEQYF. The CDR3 region has the DNA TGCAGTGCTAGACCCCTAGCGGGGACTAGCTCCTACGAGCAGTACTTC.

The gene calls are TRBV11-2 and TRBJ2-2, with 15 bases identical to TRBD2. The ends lost 6 bases at V and 6 bases at J; junction bases unmatched: 11. Per the germline V gene, CDR1 is SGHAT and CDR2 is FQNNGV. The CDR3 has 18 amino acids. CDR3 sequence reads: CASRSGTSGGRGSGELFF. The DNA for the CDR3 is TGTGCCAGCAGGAGTGGGACTAGCGGGGGGCGAGGGTCCGGGGAGCTGTTTTTT.

This chain uses TRBV9 with TRBJ2-7; possible D gene TRBD1, 6 bases. The CDR3 is made up of 14 amino acids. Germline CDR1 reads SGDLS; CDR2 reads YYNGEE. V lost 4 bases, J lost 1 base, and 12 bases lay in between. The CDR3: CASSRWQGSYEQYF. The CDR3 nucleotides read TGTGCCAGCAGCAGATGGCAGGGGTCCTACGAGCAGTACTTC.

The chain employs TRBV20-1 and TRBJ2-5, with unresolved D. The V end lost 2 bases, the J end lost 5 bases, and 15 bases lay between the germline ends. The CDR3 has 14 residues. Germline lookup yields CDR1 DFQATT and CDR2 SNEGSKA (reference sequence). This chain's CDR3 is CSARRGTSWETQYF. Written as DNA, the CDR3 is TGCAGTGCTAGACGCGGCACCTCCTGGGAGACCCAGTACTTC.

J is TRBJ2-1 and V is TRBV12-3 or TRBV12-4; D gene ambiguous. Trimming pared 3 bases from V and 3 bases from J, leaving 9 bases between. This CDR3 region has 14 residues. The CDR3 region is CASSFYPSYNEQFF. The CDR3 coding sequence is TGTGCCAGCAGTTTTTATCCCAGCTACAATGAGCAGTTCTTC.

This clonotype was observed a few times. The chain links TRBV27 to TRBJ2-1, with TRBD2 matching over 8 bases. The V and J ends lost 1 base and 4 bases, in that order; junction bases with no gene match: 6. This CDR3 has 16 amino acids. Germline V CDR1 and CDR2: MNHEY, SMNVEV (reference sequence). The CDR3 sequence: CASSLFPAGVYNEQFF. CDR3 bases: TGTGCCAGCAGTTTATTCCCAGCGGGAGTTTACAATGAGCAGTTCTTC.

The J gene is TRBJ2-2, the V gene TRBV29-1, with 8 bases lining up with TRBD2. CDR3 length: 15 residues. The V segment lost 7 bases and the J segment 0 bases; nucleotides outside the gene matches: 7. Germline CDR1 SQVTM, CDR2 ANQGSEA. CDR3 sequence: CSALTSGANTGELFF. As DNA, the CDR3 is TGCAGCGCACTAACTAGCGGAGCGAACACCGGGGAGCTGTTTTTT.

This clonotype was seen only a few times. The genes are TRBV7-2 and TRBJ2-3, with D possibly matching TRBD2 (6 bases). V shed 2 bases and J shed 9 bases, with 12 bases lying between them. The germline V gene has CDR1 SGHTA and CDR2 FQGNSA. This CDR3 spans 13 amino acids. CDR3 coding DNA: TGTGCCAGCAGCTTAAGGGAGGTGGACACGCAGTATTTT. It is translated as CASSLREVDTQYF.

The genes are TRBV7-2 and TRBJ2-2; D is perhaps TRBD2 (5 bases). Trimming took off 5 bases at V and 7 bases at J, with 11 bases between the two ends. In germline, CDR1 is SGHTA, CDR2 FQGNSA. This CDR3 is 13 amino acids long. The CDR3 is CASSQLVIGELFF. CDR3 nucleotide sequence: TGTGCCAGCAGCCAACTAGTAATCGGGGAGCTGTTTTTT.

The rearrangement links TRBV6-5 to TRBJ1-6; D might be TRBD1 (6 bases). Germline V lookup: CDR1 MNHEY, CDR2 SVGAGI. This CDR3 contains 16 residues. V was cut by 0 bases and J by 7 bases, with 13 bases left in between. CDR3 nucleotides: TGTGCCAGCAGTTACTCGACAATGCAGGGGAATTCACCCCTCCACTTT. It translates to CASSYSTMQGNSPLHF.

This clonotype occurred a few times. V and J are TRBV9 and TRBJ1-6, with D unresolved. The length of the CDR3 is 13 residues. CDR1 is SGDLS and CDR2 is YYNGEE in the germline V gene. Trimming pared 2 bases from V and 8 bases from J, leaving 8 bases between. The CDR3 DNA reads TGTGCCAGCAGCGTCGACGGCGATTCACCCCTCCACTTT. It translates to CASSVDGDSPLHF.

V and J are TRBV10-3 and TRBJ2-1; 7 bases are shared with TRBD2. Germline CDR1 reads ENHRY; CDR2 reads SYGVKD. Trimming at V came to 4 bases and at J to 9 bases, leaving 12 bases not matched to a gene. This CDR3 is 15 amino acids long. The CDR3 DNA sequence: TGTGCCATCAGTGCATCGGGGATAGCGGGCGGTGAGCAGTTCTTC. Translating gives CAISASGIAGGEQFF.

The V and J genes are TRBV5-5 and TRBJ2-5; TRBD1 is a possible D gene (6 bases). The germline V and J ends were trimmed by 0 bases and 4 bases, with 10 bases remaining between them. The CDR3 is made up of 14 amino acids. Germline CDR1 reads SGHKS; CDR2 reads YYEKEE (reference sequence). The CDR3 sequence: CASSLAQGTETQYF. Written as DNA, the CDR3 is TGTGCCAGCAGCTTGGCGCAGGGGACAGAGACCCAGTACTTC.

This clonotype was counted only a few times. The chain combines TRBV19 with TRBJ1-5, with TRBD1 as a possible D gene (5 bases). Germline-derived CDR1 and CDR2 are LNHDA and SQIVND (reference sequence). Trimming cost V 3 bases and J 1 base, with 7 bases left between them. The CDR3 extends over 14 amino acids. CDR3 amino acids: CASSIWGSNQPQHF. CDR3 nucleotides: TGTGCCAGTAGTATCTGGGGCAGCAATCAGCCCCAGCATTTT.

The chain links TRBV5-4 to TRBJ1-1; D not resolved. V shed 0 bases and J shed 0 bases, with 12 bases lying between them. Germline V gene lookup returns CDR1 SGHNT and CDR2 YYREEE (reference sequence). The CDR3 runs to 16 residues. The CDR3 coding sequence is TGTGCCAGCAGCTTGGAAGTAGGCCGGGTGAACACTGAAGCTTTCTTT. This translates into CASSLEVGRVNTEAFF. Supplemented by reference TRBV5-4 and TRBJ1-1, the full variable domain reads ETGVTQSPTHLIKTRGQQVTLRCSSQSGHNTVSWYQQALGQGPQFIFQYYREEENGRGNFPPRFSGLQFPNYSSELNVNALELDDSALYLCASSLEVGRVNTEAFFGQGTRLTVV.

This clonotype was detected only once. The V and J genes are TRBV20-1 and TRBJ1-1, with D uncertain. With 3 bases removed from V and 5 bases from J, the gap between germline ends came to 10 bases. Germline V lookup: CDR1 DFQATT, CDR2 SNEGSKA (reference sequence). The CDR3 consists of 12 residues. In DNA form, the CDR3 reads TGCAGTGCTAGCTGGGGAGTAACTGAAGCTTTCTTT. This translates into CSASWGVTEAFF.

This rearrangement joins TRBV3-1 to TRBJ2-5; D ambiguous. Germline V lookup: CDR1 LGHDT, CDR2 YNNKEL (reference sequence). The CDR3 spans 14 residues. Trimming left V 2 bases short and J 5 bases short, with 12 bases between. CDR3 sequence: CASSQSLGLETQYF. The CDR3 DNA is TGTGCCAGCAGCCAATCTTTGGGTTTGGAGACCCAGTACTTC.

This clonotype was recorded a few times. The chain recombines TRBV28 with TRBJ1-2; D uncertain. Germline values: CDR1 MDHEN, CDR2 SYDVKM. The CDR3 covers 16 residues. Trimming removed 8 bases from V and 1 base from J, with 20 bases in between. The CDR3 DNA follows: TGTGCCAGCCGAGAACGTGGCAAGGGCCATAACTATGGCTACACCTTC. Protein: CASRERGKGHNYGYTF.

This clonotype was picked up a small number of times. The genes are TRBV20-1 and TRBJ2-2; D tentatively fits TRBD1 or TRBD2 (5 bases each). Germline V gene data show CDR1 as DFQATT and CDR2 as SNEGSKA (reference sequence). The CDR3 runs 15 residues. V was pared by 6 bases and J by 3 bases, with 17 bases between. CDR3 loop: CSAQGLATHTGELFF. The DNA of the CDR3 is TGCAGTGCCCAGGGTCTAGCCACCCACACCGGGGAGCTGTTTTTT.

The table lists this clonotype with a few counts. The rearrangement uses TRBV4-2 and TRBJ2-7; a possible D gene is TRBD2 (6 bases). Germline CDR1 is LGHNA and CDR2 is YNFKEQ. The CDR3 has 16 amino acids. V shed 2 bases and J shed 0 bases, with 14 bases lying between them. DNA for the CDR3: TGTGCCAGCAGCCAACCCGTGGGGGGTAGCTCCTACGAGCAGTACTTC. Its translation: CASSQPVGGSSYEQYF.

In this sample, this clonotype turned up a few times. The V call is TRBV13, the J call TRBJ1-1; 7 bases match TRBD1. The CDR3 spans 16 residues. Germline V CDR1 and CDR2: PRHDT, FYEKMQ (reference sequence). J lost 1 base, V lost 5 bases, and 10 bases had no gene match. The CDR3 DNA follows: TGTGCCAGCAGCCCCCGACAGGGTCGGGGGAACACTGAAGCTTTCTTT. This gives the protein CASSPRQGRGNTEAFF.

This clonotype was counted at least ten times. The V call is TRBV20-1, the J call TRBJ2-1; D gene uncertain. Germline assignment: CDR1 DFQATT and CDR2 SNEGSKA (reference sequence). V was cut by 0 bases and J by 7 bases, with 13 bases left in between. The CDR3 is 14 amino acids. The CDR3 loop is CSARDSRLMNEQFF. The CDR3 DNA reads TGCAGTGCTAGAGATTCGAGACTCATGAATGAGCAGTTCTTC.

This clonotype was found a few times. This chain connects TRBV20-1 to TRBJ1-1; tentative D call: TRBD1 (5 bases). CDR3 size: 15 residues. Germline V gene data show CDR1 as DFQATT and CDR2 as SNEGSKA (reference sequence). V lost 1 base and J 1 base, leaving 13 bases between the germline ends. The CDR3 DNA follows: TGCAGTGCTAGAGTGGAGCGACAGAGGAACACTGAAGCTTTCTTT. Translated, it gives CSARVERQRNTEAFF.

In this sample, this clonotype turned up a few times. The chain links TRBV10-3 to TRBJ1-1; TRBD1 might be the D (6 bases). Per germline, CDR1 ENHRY and CDR2 SYGVKD. Between the trimmed V and J ends, which lost 6 bases and 4 bases, there was a span of 21 bases. This CDR3 contains 16 residues. The CDR3 DNA reads as TGTGCCATCAGGAAGAGGGACACCCAAAGAGGCACTGAAGCTTTCTTT. Protein product: CAIRKRDTQRGTEAFF.

The rearrangement links TRBV5-1 to TRBJ2-7; no firm D call. In germline, CDR1 is SGHRS, CDR2 YFSETQ. This CDR3 has 14 amino acids. The V and J ends lost 4 bases and 0 bases respectively, with 11 bases between them. The CDR3 loop reads CASSQQSSSYEQYF. In DNA form, the CDR3 reads TGCGCCAGCAGCCAGCAGTCTAGCTCCTACGAGCAGTACTTC.

Written as DNA, the CDR3 is TGTGCCAGCAGCCCAGGACAGGGGAGTGGCTACACCTTC. Protein: CASSPGQGSGYTF. The chain carries TRBV7-3 and TRBJ1-2, with 9 bases matching TRBD1. The CDR3 is 13 amino acids. V lost 5 bases, J lost 7 bases, and 5 bases stayed unmatched. Germline lookup yields CDR1 SGHTA and CDR2 FQGTGA.

In this sample, this clonotype turned up a few times. CDR3 in amino acids: CASSSSSGPETQYF. The CDR3, as DNA: TGTGCCAGCAGCTCTAGCTCAGGTCCTGAGACCCAGTACTTC. The chain uses TRBV9 and TRBJ2-5; D is perhaps TRBD2 (5 bases). The CDR3 is 14 amino acids. V gave up 4 bases and J gave up 5 bases, with 15 bases separating them. In germline, CDR1 is SGDLS, CDR2 YYNGEE.

The rearrangement joins TRBV6-5 to TRBJ2-5, with a weak D call TRBD2 (5 bases). Trimming took 2 bases from V and 4 from J, leaving 20 bases between them. The CDR3 extends over 17 amino acids. Per the germline V gene, CDR1 is MNHEY and CDR2 is SVGAGI. CDR3 coding DNA: TGTGCCAGCAGTTACGTGTGGTTCCAGAGCGGTTTAGAGACCCAGTACTTC. Translation gives CASSYVWFQSGLETQYF.